This is a list of T cell receptor beta chains from one sample in a study of PD-L1 blockade in urothelial cancer. Only in-frame clones appear in the TCRdb table, and some are missing; sequencing was by immunoSEQ multiplex PCR. This table has over 65,000 clones, roughly 80% appearing once. Sequenced here: PBMCs, sampled around atezolizumab (anti-PD-L1) treatment. Receptors were obtained from a man in his 70s with urothelial cancer. Each CDR3 is given with its conserved first and last residue. A D gene is named only where the DNA matches it firmly. Not every row has a clone size; where given, it reads once, few, many or a size class.

clone size,V gene,D gene,J gene,CDR3 DNA,CDR3 protein
NA,TRBV5-6,TRBD1,TRBJ2-7,TGTGCCAGCAGCTCGGGACAGGGTACGACGTGGTACGAGCAGTACTTC,CASSSGQGTTWYEQYF
NA,TRBV9,TRBD2,TRBJ2-2,TGTGCCAGCAGCGTACTAGCGGGAGGGCCGGGTACCGGGGAGCTGTTTTTT,CASSVLAGGPGTGELFF
NA,TRBV11-3,NA,TRBJ2-1,TGTGCCAGCAGCTTAGATAAAGTAGGAGGTAGCTCCTACAATGAGCAGTTCTTC,CASSLDKVGGSSYNEQFF
NA,TRBV11-2,TRBD2,TRBJ2-7,TGTGCCAGCAGCCCCGGACTAGTGGGCGAGCAGTACTTC,CASSPGLVGEQYF
NA,TRBV27,NA,TRBJ2-1,TGTGCCAGCAGCCTAGGGTATGGGGGAGGCATTGAGCAGTTCTTC,CASSLGYGGGIEQFF
NA,TRBV27,TRBD1,TRBJ2-7,TGTGCCAGCAGTCTTCGGACAGGGAAGGACTACGAGCAGTACTTC,CASSLRTGKDYEQYF
few,TRBV7-2,NA,TRBJ1-2,TGTGCCAGCAGCTTCGCGGGAGGGGCTAACTATGGCTACACCTTC,CASSFAGGANYGYTF
few,TRBV5-1,TRBD1,TRBJ1-2,TGCGCCAGCAGCTTGCTTCCGGGACAGGGAATCCCTAACTATGGCTACACCTTC,CASSLLPGQGIPNYGYTF
NA,TRBV4-2,NA,TRBJ2-7,TGTGCCAGCAGCCAAGTTACCGGGGAGCAGTACTTC,CASSQVTGEQYF
NA,TRBV5-8,NA,TRBJ2-3,TGTGCCAGCAGCTTGGGGCAGGCGGGGGATACGCAGTATTTT,CASSLGQAGDTQYF
NA,TRBV5-1,TRBD2,TRBJ2-1,TGCGCCAGCAGCTCTTGGACATTGGGACTAGCGGGAGCGAGGAATGAGCAGTTCTTC,CASSSWTLGLAGARNEQFF
NA,TRBV11-3,TRBD1,TRBJ1-1,TGTGCCAGCAGCTGGGACAGCTTGGGCACTGAAGCTTTCTTT,CASSWDSLGTEAFF
NA,TRBV5-5,TRBD2,TRBJ2-3,TGTGCCAGCAGCTTGACTAGCGGTACAGATACGCAGTATTTT,CASSLTSGTDTQYF
NA,TRBV7-3,TRBD2,TRBJ2-7,TGTGCCAGCAGCTTACTCGCGGGAGGTAGCTACGAGCAGTACTTC,CASSLLAGGSYEQYF
NA,TRBV19,TRBD2,TRBJ2-1,TGTGCCGTTCGGGGGAGGGGCAATGAGCAGTTCTTC,CAVRGRGNEQFF
NA,TRBV6-4,NA,TRBJ1-1,TGTGCCAGCAGGCAGGGCTTGAACACTGAAGCTTTCTTT,CASRQGLNTEAFF
NA,TRBV5-1,NA,TRBJ2-4,TGCGCCAGCAGGGGCGGGACCCCGGAGGAAAACATTCAGTACTTC,CASRGGTPEENIQYF
NA,TRBV9,NA,TRBJ2-2,TGTGCCAGCAGCGTAGACACAGGGCAGACCGGGGAGCTGTTTTTT,CASSVDTGQTGELFF
NA,TRBV7-9,NA,TRBJ2-5,TGTGCCAGCAGCTTACGCCAAGAGACCCAGTACTTC,CASSLRQETQYF
NA,TRBV5-8,TRBD2,TRBJ2-3,TGTGCCAGCAGCTTGGTGGCTAGCGGAGTAAGCACAGATACGCAGTATTTT,CASSLVASGVSTDTQYF
NA,TRBV15,TRBD1,TRBJ2-2,TGTGCCACCAGCAGAGATGCGATGACAGGGCGGACCGGGGAGCTGTTTTTT,CATSRDAMTGRTGELFF
NA,TRBV2,TRBD2,TRBJ2-2,TGTGCCAGCAACTCCTGGACTAGCGGGAGGGAGAACACCGGGGAGCTGTTTTTT,CASNSWTSGRENTGELFF
NA,TRBV19,NA,TRBJ2-2,TGTGCCAGTAGTTCTTCCTCTGGGGAGCTGTTTTTT,CASSSSSGELFF
NA,TRBV4-1,NA,TRBJ2-1,TGCGCCAGCAGCTTACCTCCGGCGGACGGCGGGCCTCGTAATGAGCAGTTCTTC,CASSLPPADGGPRNEQFF
NA,TRBV6-5,NA,TRBJ2-1,TGTGCCAGCAGTTACGCGGGGTACGGTGAGCAGTTCTTC,CASSYAGYGEQFF
NA,TRBV19,NA,TRBJ1-5,TGTGCCAGTATGTTCGGGTCCAGCAATCAGCCCCAGCATTTT,CASMFGSSNQPQHF
NA,TRBV6-6,TRBD1,TRBJ1-1,TGTGCCAGCAGTCCTGGGACAGGGGCTACTGAAGCTTTCTTT,CASSPGTGATEAFF
NA,TRBV6-5,NA,TRBJ2-7,TGTGCCAGCAGTCCAAGACCGGGTCGCTCCTACGAGCAGTACTTC,CASSPRPGRSYEQYF
NA,TRBV5-8,NA,TRBJ1-5,TGTGCCAGCAGCTTGAACGGGGGATCTCAGCCCCAGCATTTT,CASSLNGGSQPQHF
NA,TRBV28,TRBD1,TRBJ2-1,TGTGCCAGCTGGGACAGGACCTACAATGAGCAGTTCTTC,CASWDRTYNEQFF
NA,TRBV4-1,NA,TRBJ1-4,TGCGCCAGCAGCCAAGTGGCAGGGGTAAAGGAAAAACTGTTTTTT,CASSQVAGVKEKLFF
NA,TRBV5-1,NA,TRBJ1-4,TGCGCCAGCAGCTTGGCGGGTGGGACTAATGAAAAACTGTTTTTT,CASSLAGGTNEKLFF
NA,TRBV19,NA,TRBJ1-2,TGTGCCAGTAAAGACAGCCATTCTAACTATGGCTACACCTTC,CASKDSHSNYGYTF
NA,TRBV27,TRBD1,TRBJ2-7,TGTGCCAGCAGTTCACGGGCCGGGACAGGGTTTTTCTACGAGCAGTACTTC,CASSSRAGTGFFYEQYF
NA,TRBV28,TRBD1,TRBJ1-1,TGTGCCAGCTTGACGTTTGAGGGACAGGGGGCCCTACCTACGAACACTGAAGCTTTCTTT,CASLTFEGQGALPTNTEAFF
once,TRBV2,TRBD2,TRBJ2-5,TGTGCCAGGACTAGCGGGGTGGGAGAGACCCAGTACTTC,CARTSGVGETQYF
NA,TRBV28,NA,TRBJ1-4,TGTGCCAGCAACTGGGAGGTGGGAAAACTGTTTTTT,CASNWEVGKLFF
few,TRBV4-1,NA,TRBJ2-7,TGCGCCAGCAGCTCAGACAGGTTGTACGAGCAGTACTTC,CASSSDRLYEQYF
NA,TRBV19,NA,TRBJ1-2,TGTGCCAGTAGTATATCGGGGGGCTCCGGCTATGGCTACACCTTC,CASSISGGSGYGYTF
NA,TRBV7-2,TRBD1,TRBJ2-2,TGTGCCAGCAGCAGGGACAGGGCTGGCACCGGGGAGCTGTTTTTT,CASSRDRAGTGELFF
few,TRBV13,NA,TRBJ1-1,TGTGCCAGCAGCTTCCCCAGGGGTAGAGGCATGAACACTGAAGCTTTCTTT,CASSFPRGRGMNTEAFF
NA,TRBV6-5,NA,TRBJ2-5,TGTGCCAGCAGTCCGGCCCGGGACACCCAAGAGACCCAGTACTTC,CASSPARDTQETQYF
NA,TRBV7-3,NA,TRBJ1-1,TGTGCCAGCAGCTTAACTTCCGGGACTATGAACACTGAAGCTTTCTTT,CASSLTSGTMNTEAFF
NA,TRBV6-6,TRBD2,TRBJ2-7,TGTGCCAGCACCAAGGGAGGGTACGAGCAGTACTTC,CASTKGGYEQYF
NA,TRBV19,TRBD2,TRBJ2-3,TGTGCCAGTAGTCTGACTAGCGGGAGGGATACGCAGTATTTT,CASSLTSGRDTQYF
few,TRBV6-1,TRBD2,TRBJ2-7,TGTGCCAGCAGTGGCTCGGGACTAGCGGGAGTCTACGAGCAGTACTTC,CASSGSGLAGVYEQYF
NA,TRBV7-2,NA,TRBJ1-2,TGTGCCAGCAGCTTCTCCTCGGCGGGCGGGTATGGCTACACCTTC,CASSFSSAGGYGYTF
NA,TRBV6-1,TRBD2,TRBJ2-1,TGTGCCATCCGAGGACTAGCGGGAAATGAGCAGTTCTTC,CAIRGLAGNEQFF
NA,TRBV5-4,TRBD2,TRBJ2-1,TGTGCCAGCAGCTTGCGGGGCGGGACTACCAATGAGCAGTTCTTC,CASSLRGGTTNEQFF
NA,TRBV7-6,TRBD2,TRBJ2-1,TGTGCCAGCAGCCCCCTTCTTGTTAGCGGGAGGGGTGAGCAGTTCTTC,CASSPLLVSGRGEQFF
NA,TRBV14,TRBD2,TRBJ2-1,TGTGCCAGCAGCCTTAGCGGGTCTCTCTCCTACAATGAGCAGTTCTTC,CASSLSGSLSYNEQFF
NA,TRBV5-6,NA,TRBJ2-5,TGTGCCAGCAGCTCGGCCCGGGGAGAGACCCAGTACTTC,CASSSARGETQYF
NA,TRBV11-1,NA,TRBJ2-7,TGTGCCAGCAGCTTAGGGCAGGGCAAAACCTACGAGCAGTACTTC,CASSLGQGKTYEQYF
few,TRBV6-4,NA,TRBJ1-2,TGTGCCAGCAGTGACAGAGTATCTGGTCATGGCTACACCTTC,CASSDRVSGHGYTF
NA,TRBV29-1,NA,TRBJ2-7,TGCAGCGGTGGGGAGCAATACGAGCAGTACTTC,CSGGEQYEQYF
once,TRBV4-1,NA,TRBJ1-1,TGCGCCAGCAGCCAAGTTTATCGGGGGACCACTGAAGCTTTCTTT,CASSQVYRGTTEAFF